The rows below give T cell receptor beta chains drawn from one sample of a study of T cells in Graves' hyperthyroidism and ophthalmopathy. Each CDR3 protein gets one entry after TCRdb re-called the multiplex PCR reads with MiXCR. The sample contains under 350,000 distinct CDR3 sequences, around a fifth of which appear only once. Sequencing used blood. The origin of the receptors is a woman in her 50s with Graves' hyperthyroidism. CDR3s include the opening cysteine and the closing phenylalanine or tryptophan. The D gene is left open where the match is weak. Clone size appears in some rows only: once, few, many, or a class for an expanded clone.

v_gene,d_gene,j_gene,abundance,CDR3nt,CDR3aa
TRBV5-6,.,TRBJ1-4,.,TGTGCCAGCAGCTTCGACGGGAGGAGCGAAAAACTGTTTTTT,CASSFDGRSEKLFF
TRBV3-1,.,TRBJ2-7,.,TGTGCCAGCAGCCAAGATCAGGGGAGGACCTACGAGCAGTACTTC,CASSQDQGRTYEQYF
TRBV27,TRBD1,TRBJ1-5,many,TGTGCCAGCAGTCCCACAGGGGAACAGCCCCAGCATTTT,CASSPTGEQPQHF
TRBV5-1,.,TRBJ2-2,many,TGCGCCAGCAGCTTGGGTCAGGGACAGAACACCGGGGAGCTGTTTTTT,CASSLGQGQNTGELFF
TRBV5-1,.,TRBJ2-4,many,TGCGCCAGCAGCTTGGCCTTTGCTAGCCGGGCCAAAAACATTCAGTACTTC,CASSLAFASRAKNIQYF
TRBV11-2,TRBD2,TRBJ2-1,.,TGTGCCAGCAGCCCGGCGGGAGGGCCGGGTGAGCAGTTCTTC,CASSPAGGPGEQFF
TRBV9,.,TRBJ2-3,few,TGTGCCAGCAGCTTAGCCGGGACTTCTAGCGCAGATACGCAGTATTTT,CASSLAGTSSADTQYF
TRBV2,TRBD1,TRBJ1-6,many,TGTGCCAGCACGAACAGGGGGCGAAATTCACCCCTCCACTTT,CASTNRGRNSPLHF
TRBV2,.,TRBJ1-1,many,TGTGCCAGCAGGGGGGCAGATTGGAACACTGAAGCTTTCTTT,CASRGADWNTEAFF
TRBV7-9,.,TRBJ2-1,many,TGTGCCAGCAGCCACACCGGACAGCCTCGCTACAATGAGCAGTTCTTC,CASSHTGQPRYNEQFF
TRBV20-1,.,TRBJ1-2,.,TGCAGTGCTGGCCATTGCGGGGGTTCCTATGGCTACACCTTC,CSAGHCGGSYGYTF
TRBV3-1,.,TRBJ2-5,many,TGTGCCAGCAGCCAACCTGGTCTAGCCCAAGAGACCCAGTACTTC,CASSQPGLAQETQYF
TRBV5-1,.,TRBJ2-3,.,TGCGCCAGCAGAGGGGGTCGACCTCCAGATACGCAGTATTTT,CASRGGRPPDTQYF
TRBV2,TRBD2,TRBJ2-7,many,TGTGCCAGCAGTGAATCTTGGCTAGCGGCCTACGAGCAGTACTTC,CASSESWLAAYEQYF
TRBV11-3,TRBD2,TRBJ2-1,few,TGTGCCAGCAGCTTGGGACTAGCGGGAGGGGCCTACAATGAGCAGTTCTTC,CASSLGLAGGAYNEQFF
TRBV2,.,TRBJ1-4,many,TGTGCCAGCGAGGAACGAGGCGATCGGAATGAAAAACTGTTTTTT,CASEERGDRNEKLFF
TRBV10-3,.,TRBJ2-2,many,TGTGCCATCAGGTCAGGGGTCGAAACCGGGGAGCTGTTTTTT,CAIRSGVETGELFF
TRBV7-8,.,TRBJ1-3,many,TGTGCCAGCAGCTCAGGGACCCTGTCTGGAAACACCATATATTTT,CASSSGTLSGNTIYF
TRBV6-1,.,TRBJ2-3,many,TGTGCCAGCAGTGAAATGGCAGATACGCAGTATTTT,CASSEMADTQYF
TRBV20-1,.,TRBJ2-7,many,TGCAGTGCTAGGAATCGCGAGCAGTACTTC,CSARNREQYF
TRBV27,.,TRBJ1-1,.,TGTGCCAGCGTTCCGACCGGACGGGCCAACACTGAAGCTTTCTTT,CASVPTGRANTEAFF
TRBV12-3/TRBV12-4,.,TRBJ1-1,.,TGTGCCAGCAGTTTAAGTGTGAGTACTGAAGCTTTCTTT,CASSLSVSTEAFF
TRBV10-3,.,TRBJ2-7,many,TGTGCCATCAGTGAGTCGACCTCGAGCGGGTACCAATACGAGCAGTACTTC,CAISESTSSGYQYEQYF
TRBV13,TRBD1,TRBJ1-6,.,TGTGCCAGCAGCTTATTAATACAGGGGGAGAATTCAGCCCTCCACTTT,CASSLLIQGENSALHF
TRBV5-1,TRBD1,TRBJ1-4,.,TGCGCCAGCAGCTCAGGGGGTTGGACTAATGAAAAACTGTTTTTT,CASSSGGWTNEKLFF
TRBV7-9,TRBD1,TRBJ2-1,few,TGTGCCAGCAGCTTAGGGACAGGGTTCGATGAGCAGTTCTTC,CASSLGTGFDEQFF
TRBV12-3/TRBV12-4,.,TRBJ2-6,many,TGTGCCAGCAGACCCTTGGACATATACTCAGGGGCCAACGTCCTGACTTTC,CASRPLDIYSGANVLTF
TRBV2,.,TRBJ2-3,.,TGTGCCAGCAGGAGAACTTTCCCGACCCCTGGACAGATTGGGGTAACAGATACGCAGTATTTT,CASRRTFPTPGQIGVTDTQYF
TRBV28,TRBD2,TRBJ2-5,many,TGTGCCAGCAGTTCCGGCGGGGGGGCCCTCCAAGAGACCCAGTACTTC,CASSSGGGALQETQYF
TRBV27,.,TRBJ2-1,.,TGTGCCAGCAGCCTGCGCGGGTTCGAGAATGAGCAGTTCTTC,CASSLRGFENEQFF
TRBV28,TRBD2,TRBJ2-1,many,TGTGCCAGCGGGAGGGACGGAAACAATGAGCAGTTCTTC,CASGRDGNNEQFF